The 24 T cell receptor beta chains in this list originate from one sample, sequenced in a study of blood T cell repertoires in COVID-19. Profiled with immunoSEQ multiplex PCR; TCRdb holds only in-frame clones, not every one. The sample shows about 27,000 clones, about 89% of them seen only once. Sequenced input: peripheral blood. The receptors originated from a man between 65 and 80 years old with active COVID-19.

J is TRBJ2-3 and V is TRBV4-2, with D perhaps matching TRBD2 (5 bases). Looked up from germline, CDR1 is LGHNA and CDR2 is YNFKEQ. The V and J ends lost 0 bases and 4 bases respectively, with 11 bases between them. This CDR3 has 15 residues. CDR3: CASSQDGQEADTQYF. For the CDR3, the DNA is TGTGCCAGCAGCCAAGATGGCCAGGAGGCAGATACGCAGTATTTT.

The gene calls are TRBV7-2 and TRBJ2-2, with D possibly matching TRBD1 (5 bases). Per germline, CDR1 SGHTA and CDR2 FQGNSA. The CDR3 spans 13 residues. Trimming took 5 bases from V and 5 from J, leaving 9 bases between them. The CDR3 DNA is TGTGCCAGCAGCCCGACAGTTACCGGGGAGCTGTTTTTT. It yields the protein CASSPTVTGELFF.

This clone has a single count. DNA for the CDR3: TGTGCCAGCAGCCGAGGGACAGGCGAAGCTTTCTTT. Translating gives CASSRGTGEAFF. The rearrangement links TRBV12-3 or TRBV12-4 to TRBJ1-1, with 8 bases fitting TRBD1. The CDR3 loop spans 12 amino acids. V was clipped by 6 bases and J by 8 bases; unmatched bases: 5.

This clone was found once. J is TRBJ1-3 and V is TRBV19; D gene unclear. This CDR3 region has 14 residues. V was pared by 4 bases and J by 4 bases, with 11 bases between. Germline V CDR1 and CDR2: LNHDA, SQIVND (reference sequence). DNA for the CDR3: TGTGCCAGTAGTAGGGGAGCGGGGGGAAACACCATATATTTT. Protein: CASSRGAGGNTIYF.

This chain joins TRBV4-1 and TRBJ1-4, with a possible D match to TRBD1 (5 bases). The germline V gene has CDR1 MGHRA and CDR2 YSYEKL. CDR3 length: 15 residues. Trimming cost V 4 bases and J 8 bases, with 17 bases left between them. The CDR3 spells CASSPTGHGGEKLFF. In DNA, the CDR3 is TGCGCCAGCAGCCCGACTGGACACGGAGGGGAAAAACTGTTTTTT.

This sequence joins TRBV19 and TRBJ1-1, with 7 positions matching TRBD1. Looked up from germline, CDR1 is LNHDA and CDR2 is SQIVND (reference sequence). V shed 6 bases and J 1 base; nucleotides not matched to a gene: 5. The CDR3 sequence is 14 residues long. The CDR3 loop reads CASRVQGKNTEAFF. As DNA, the CDR3 is TGTGCCAGTAGGGTACAGGGGAAGAACACTGAAGCTTTCTTT. Supplemented by reference TRBV19 and TRBJ1-1, the full variable domain reads DGGITQSPKYLFRKEGQNVTLSCEQNLNHDAMYWYRQDPGQGLRLIYYSQIVNDFQKGDIAEGYSVSREKKESFPLTVTSAQKNPTAFYLCASRVQGKNTEAFFGQGTRLTVV.

A single count supports this clone. The V and J genes are TRBV19 and TRBJ1-6; 8 bases fit TRBD1. The V and J ends lost 4 bases and 0 bases, in that order; junction bases with no gene match: 8. Germline V lookup: CDR1 LNHDA, CDR2 SQIVND (reference sequence). The CDR3 has 18 residues. The CDR3 DNA sequence: TGTGCCAGTAGTACAACAATAACAGGGGGCTCCTATAATTCACCCCTCCACTTT. Translating it yields CASSTTITGGSYNSPLHF.

This chain joins TRBV14 and TRBJ1-1; D remains unclear. Trimming shortened V by 1 base and J by 4 bases, and 10 bases separated the two germline ends. This CDR3 comprises 14 residues. Germline CDR1 is SGHDN and CDR2 is FVKESK. In nucleotides, the CDR3 is TGTGCCAGCAGCCAAGTCGGAGGAAGCACTGAAGCTTTCTTT. This translates into CASSQVGGSTEAFF.

The genes are TRBV5-1 and TRBJ2-3; weak D call: TRBD2 (6 bases). Between the trimmed V and J ends, which lost 0 bases and 2 bases, there was a span of 10 bases. The germline gives CDR1 SGHRS, CDR2 YFSETQ. This CDR3 has 15 residues. This chain's CDR3 is CASSLEPGLTDTQYF. In DNA, the CDR3 is TGCGCCAGCAGCTTGGAACCGGGACTCACAGATACGCAGTATTTT.

This clone was detected only a few times. The rearrangement joins TRBV27 to TRBJ1-1, with a tentative D call TRBD1 (6 bases). V shed 10 bases and J shed 1 base, with 16 bases lying between them. Germline V gene lookup returns CDR1 MNHEY and CDR2 SMNVEV (reference sequence). The CDR3 length is 14 residues. The CDR3 region has the DNA TGTGCCACTAGAAGGGGGGGGAGGAACACTGAAGCTTTCTTT. Residues: CATRRGGRNTEAFF.

This chain links TRBV11-1 with TRBJ1-2; 7 positions match TRBD1. J was trimmed by 5 bases and V by 5 bases; bases with no gene match: 8. This CDR3 comprises 14 residues. In germline, CDR1 is SGHAT, CDR2 FQDESV (reference sequence). The CDR3 bases are TGTGCCAGCAGCACCCTGACAGGGAATTATGGCTACACCTTC. Protein product: CASSTLTGNYGYTF.

Written as DNA, the CDR3 is TGCGCCAGCAGCCAAGTTGACAGGGGAGGATCACCCCTCCACTTT. Translated, it gives CASSQVDRGGSPLHF. The chain uses TRBV4-1 and TRBJ1-6, with 8 positions matching TRBD1. Germline V gives CDR1 MGHRA, CDR2 YSYEKL. V lost 1 base and J lost 10; bases outside the gene matches: 6. This CDR3 region has 15 residues.

This clone was observed a single time. This chain connects TRBV19 to TRBJ2-6, with TRBD2 as a possible D gene (6 bases). This CDR3 has 16 amino acids. The germline V gene encodes CDR1 LNHDA and CDR2 SQIVND (reference sequence). V was clipped by 9 bases and J by 4 bases, with 19 bases between them. The CDR3 reads CASIPGGLPGANVLTF. The CDR3 nucleotides are TGTGCCAGCATTCCTGGGGGGTTACCCGGGGCCAACGTCCTGACTTTC.

The chain combines TRBV5-6 with TRBJ2-7, with a weak D call TRBD2 (5 bases). This CDR3 has 12 amino acids. The germline V gene encodes CDR1 SGHDT and CDR2 YYEEEE. The V end lost 1 base, the J end lost 4 bases, and 6 bases lay between the germline ends. DNA of the CDR3: TGTGCCAGCAGCTTGAGAGGGTACGAGCAGTACTTC. As protein: CASSLRGYEQYF.

This clone is a singleton in its sample. The chain combines TRBV4-3 with TRBJ1-1, with 10 bases that match TRBD1. Unmatched junction bases numbered 11, after V lost 0 bases and J lost 1 base. The CDR3 contains 19 residues. The V gene's germline CDR1 is LGHNA and CDR2 YSLEER. The DNA of the CDR3 is TGCGCCAGCAGCCAAGATCTATTGGGACAGGGGTCGCCGAACACTGAAGCTTTCTTT. Its translation is CASSQDLLGQGSPNTEAFF.

The rearrangement links TRBV30 to TRBJ2-1; D not certain. The germline V gene has CDR1 GTSNPN and CDR2 SVGIG (reference sequence). Trimming left V 8 bases short and J 5 bases short, with 19 bases between. CDR3 length: 14 amino acids. This chain's CDR3 is CAGLPPEANNEQFF. The DNA for the CDR3 is TGTGCCGGCCTGCCACCAGAGGCTAACAATGAGCAGTTCTTC. Full variable domain (missing parts from reference TRBV30 and TRBJ2-1): SQTIHQWPATLVQPVGSPLSLECTVEGTSNPNLYWYRQAAGRGLQLLFYSVGIGQISSEVPQNLSASRPQDRQFILSSKKLLLSDSGFYLCAGLPPEANNEQFFGPGTRLTVL.

The gene calls are TRBV19 and TRBJ1-2; D unresolved. The length of the CDR3 is 16 residues. The germline V gene has CDR1 LNHDA and CDR2 SQIVND (reference sequence). Trimming took off 4 bases at V and 1 base at J, with 16 bases between the two ends. The CDR3 bases are TGTGCCAGTAGTAGGGCTTCAGGCCCCGTTAACTATGGCTACACCTTC. It specifies CASSRASGPVNYGYTF. The variable domain in full, completed from reference TRBV19 and TRBJ1-2, reads DGGITQSPKYLFRKEGQNVTLSCEQNLNHDAMYWYRQDPGQGLRLIYYSQIVNDFQKGDIAEGYSVSREKKESFPLTVTSAQKNPTAFYLCASSRASGPVNYGYTFGSGTRLTVV.

V is TRBV19 and J is TRBJ1-2; D is perhaps TRBD1 (6 bases). The CDR3 spans 13 residues. Germline V gene lookup returns CDR1 LNHDA and CDR2 SQIVND (reference sequence). V was cut by 5 bases and J by 4 bases, with 11 bases left in between. CDR3 sequence: CASSPGQTYGYTF. The CDR3 DNA reads as TGTGCCAGTAGTCCTGGACAGACCTATGGCTACACCTTC.

The rearrangement links TRBV3-1 (or the pseudogene TRBV3-2) to TRBJ2-5; maybe TRBD2 (6 bases). The ends were cut back, 1 base at V and 1 base at J, with 10 bases in the middle. This CDR3 contains 15 residues. Germline V gives CDR1 LGHDT, CDR2 YNNKEL (reference sequence). As DNA, the CDR3 is TGTGCCAGCAGCCAAGGGACTACCCTCCAAGAGACCCAGTACTTC. It is translated as CASSQGTTLQETQYF.

The V call is TRBV9, the J call TRBJ1-1, with TRBD1 matching 10 bases. V shed 3 bases, J shed 10 bases, and the junction held 12 bases outside the gene matches. CDR1 is SGDLS and CDR2 is YYNGEE in the germline V gene. The CDR3 is made up of 15 amino acids. CDR3 sequence (DNA): TGTGCCAGCAGCGCTGGGACAGGGGACCTTGGTTCAGCTTTCTTT. It encodes CASSAGTGDLGSAFF.

This clone was counted a few times. The rearrangement links TRBV5-1 to TRBJ2-7; tentative D call: TRBD1 (5 bases). CDR3 length: 13 amino acids. Trimming took off 2 bases at V and 4 bases at J, with 10 bases between the two ends. Germline CDR1 is SGHRS and CDR2 is YFSETQ. The DNA for the CDR3 is TGCGCCAGCAGCTTAGGGGCTGAGTACGAGCAGTACTTC. It codes for CASSLGAEYEQYF. Filled out from reference TRBV5-1 and TRBJ2-7, the complete variable domain reads KAGVTQTPRYLIKTRGQQVTLSCSPISGHRSVSWYQQTPGQGLQFLFEYFSETQRNKGNFPGRFSGRQFSNSRSEMNVSTLELGDSALYLCASSLGAEYEQYFGPGTRLTVT.

This clone has more than one count but fewer than ten. The rearrangement joins TRBV4-3 to TRBJ2-2; the match to TRBD2 covers 8 bases. The CDR3 loop spans 15 amino acids. The J segment lost 3 bases and the V segment lost 6 bases, leaving 6 bases of the junction unmatched. Germline V lookup: CDR1 LGHNA, CDR2 YSLEER. The CDR3 loop is CASRDSGDYTGELFF. The DNA for the CDR3 is TGCGCCAGCAGAGATAGCGGGGACTACACCGGGGAGCTGTTTTTT.

This sequence joins TRBV5-5 and TRBJ2-3, with TRBD1 matching over 7 bases. With 1 base clipped from V and 2 bases from J, the junction kept 10 bases outside the gene matches. Germline-derived CDR1 and CDR2 are SGHKS and YYEKEE (reference sequence). The CDR3 runs to 17 residues. The CDR3 here is CASSLRAKTGYTDTQYF. The CDR3 nucleotides are TGTGCCAGCAGCTTGAGGGCGAAGACAGGGTACACAGATACGCAGTATTTT.

The chain has TRBV18 and TRBJ2-2, with D possibly being TRBD2 (5 bases). With 6 bases removed from V and 5 bases from J, the gap between germline ends came to 16 bases. Germline V gene data show CDR1 as KGHSH and CDR2 as LQKENI. The CDR3 has 15 amino acids. The chain's CDR3 is CASSAGSMGTGELFF. CDR3 nucleotide sequence: TGTGCCAGCTCGGCGGGTTCGATGGGAACCGGGGAGCTGTTTTTT.